The 5 T cell receptor beta chains presented below share a single source sample, sequenced in a study of shared T cell receptors in the human thymus. Sequencing was performed with immunoSEQ multiplex PCR; in TCRdb, only in-frame clones are kept and a portion is missing. This repertoire shows about 540,000 clones, about 84% found once; its top ten account for about 0.012%. This same sample was also part of a study on human thymus T cells.

Sample: thymocytes. These receptor sequences come from a boy less than two years old with a congenital heart defect.

This clone was picked up one time. The chain has TRBV11-2 and TRBJ2-1; D uncertain. V lost 7 bases to trimming and J lost 8 bases, with 12 bases between them. This CDR3 region has 12 residues. Per germline, CDR1 SGHAT and CDR2 FQNNGV. The CDR3 nucleotides read TGTGCCAGCACTCAGACGGCGGATGAGCAGTTCTTC. Translated, it gives CASTQTADEQFF.

The chain uses TRBV13 and TRBJ2-7; D may be TRBD1 (5 bases). Germline values: CDR1 PRHDT, CDR2 FYEKMQ (reference sequence). The CDR3 length is 19 residues. Trimming stripped 1 base from V and 5 bases from J, with 27 bases between. The CDR3 reads CASSLANRTGLPFAHEQYF. CDR3 sequence (DNA): TGTGCCAGCAGCTTAGCGAATCGTACAGGATTACCCTTCGCGCACGAGCAGTACTTC.

The chain combines TRBV30 with TRBJ2-1; 13 nucleotides match TRBD2. Per the germline V gene, CDR1 is GTSNPN and CDR2 is SVGIG (reference sequence). This CDR3 comprises 15 residues. J lost 10 bases, V lost 2 bases, and 8 bases had no gene match. The CDR3, as DNA: TGTGCCTGGAGTCGCAGGACTAGCGGGAGAATGGAGCAGTTCTTC. Its translation: CAWSRRTSGRMEQFF.

The CDR3 protein is CASSERRQRTYYGYTF. DNA for the CDR3: TGTGCCAGCAGTGAAAGGCGACAGAGGACATACTATGGCTACACCTTC. The chain recombines TRBV6-1 with TRBJ1-2; D perhaps matches TRBD1 (5 bases). The length of the CDR3 is 16 residues. CDR1 is MNHNS, CDR2 SASEGT, per germline. V lost 2 bases and J lost 3, with 16 bases in between.

This clone was seen only a few times. This chain uses TRBV4-2 with TRBJ2-1; tentative D call: TRBD2 (5 bases). V lost 0 bases and J 10 bases, leaving 19 bases between the germline ends. From germline, CDR1 is LGHNA and CDR2 YNFKEQ. The CDR3 consists of 16 residues. The CDR3 DNA follows: TGTGCCAGCAGCCAAGATACTAGTAGGGTGCGAGCCGAGCAGTTCTTC. It codes for CASSQDTSRVRAEQFF.